These T cell receptor beta chains were read from a single sample in a study of cytomegalovirus exposure and HLA in healthy donors. The data were produced by immunoSEQ multiplex PCR, yet TCRdb's version contains in-frame clones alone and is incomplete. Among 100,000 or so clones listed, 80% to 90% were seen once. The sample consisted of PBMCs. These TCRs come from a woman under 30 in good health and CMV-seronegative. Both conserved end residues are part of each CDR3. Each record gives: V gene, D gene, clone size, J gene, CDR3 DNA, CDR3 protein. The D gene is left open where the match is weak. Size tells how often a clone was seen (once, few, many) or the class of an expanded clone, and some rows leave it out.

v_call: TRBV7-9; d_call: TRBD1; clone_size: few; j_call: TRBJ1-4; cdr3_nt: TGTGCCAGCAGTCTAGGGACAGGGGGCTGGAATGAAAAACTGTTTTTT; cdr3_aa: CASSLGTGGWNEKLFF
v_call: TRBV7-2; d_call: NA; clone_size: NA; j_call: TRBJ1-2; cdr3_nt: TGTGCCAGCAGCTTAAAAGAGGGGGTTGGGGGCTACACCTTC; cdr3_aa: CASSLKEGVGGYTF
v_call: TRBV28; d_call: TRBD1; clone_size: NA; j_call: TRBJ1-2; cdr3_nt: TGTGCCAGCAGTTTAACCCGACGACAGGGGGCGAGCAATGGCTACACCTTC; cdr3_aa: CASSLTRRQGASNGYTF
v_call: TRBV5-5; d_call: TRBD1; clone_size: NA; j_call: TRBJ2-7; cdr3_nt: TGTGCCAGCAGCATCCTCCGGGACAGGGGCGAGCAGTACTTC; cdr3_aa: CASSILRDRGEQYF
v_call: TRBV10-3; d_call: NA; clone_size: NA; j_call: TRBJ1-2; cdr3_nt: TGTGCCATCAGTGACGGGGGTAACTATGGCTACACCTTC; cdr3_aa: CAISDGGNYGYTF
v_call: TRBV30; d_call: NA; clone_size: NA; j_call: TRBJ1-2; cdr3_nt: TGTGCCTGGAGTGATCAGGGTCTCAACTATGGCTACACCTTC; cdr3_aa: CAWSDQGLNYGYTF
v_call: TRBV7-6; d_call: TRBD1; clone_size: NA; j_call: TRBJ1-6; cdr3_nt: TGTGCCAGCAGCTTAGGGACAGGGCGTAATTCACCCCTCCACTTT; cdr3_aa: CASSLGTGRNSPLHF
v_call: TRBV6-5; d_call: TRBD1; clone_size: few; j_call: TRBJ2-7; cdr3_nt: TGTGCCAGCAGTTACGGCGGGACAGGGACCTACGAGCAGTACTTC; cdr3_aa: CASSYGGTGTYEQYF
v_call: TRBV27; d_call: TRBD2; clone_size: NA; j_call: TRBJ2-7; cdr3_nt: TGTGCCAGCAGATTGAGCGGGAGCGGCTGGGAGCAGTACTTC; cdr3_aa: CASRLSGSGWEQYF
v_call: TRBV4-1; d_call: TRBD2; clone_size: NA; j_call: TRBJ2-3; cdr3_nt: TGCGCCAGCAGCCAAGTCACCGGGAGGGCATTCACAGATACGCAGTATTTT; cdr3_aa: CASSQVTGRAFTDTQYF
v_call: TRBV7-3; d_call: NA; clone_size: few; j_call: TRBJ2-2; cdr3_nt: TGTGCCAGCAGGGCGGGCCACACCGGGGAGCTGTTTTTT; cdr3_aa: CASRAGHTGELFF
v_call: TRBV11-2; d_call: NA; clone_size: NA; j_call: TRBJ2-2; cdr3_nt: TGTGCCAGCCGCCGGGGATCTCCCGGGGAGCTGTTTTTT; cdr3_aa: CASRRGSPGELFF
v_call: TRBV5-1; d_call: NA; clone_size: NA; j_call: TRBJ2-7; cdr3_nt: TGCGCCAGCAGCTTGACAGGGCAGACGAGAGAGCAGTACTTC; cdr3_aa: CASSLTGQTREQYF
v_call: TRBV28; d_call: TRBD1; clone_size: NA; j_call: TRBJ2-1; cdr3_nt: TGTGCCAGCAGTTTACCAGCGCCCGGGACAGAGGTCCCTAGCTCCTACAATGAGCAGTTCTTC; cdr3_aa: CASSLPAPGTEVPSSYNEQFF
v_call: TRBV12-5; d_call: TRBD2; clone_size: NA; j_call: TRBJ2-1; cdr3_nt: TGTGCTAGTGGTTTGGATTTTTTCGGCGGGGGCAATGAGCAGTTCTTC; cdr3_aa: CASGLDFFGGGNEQFF
v_call: TRBV5-5; d_call: NA; clone_size: NA; j_call: TRBJ2-5; cdr3_nt: TGTGCCAGCAGCCAAAATCCCGGGGTCCAAGAGACCCAGTACTTC; cdr3_aa: CASSQNPGVQETQYF
v_call: TRBV10-2; d_call: TRBD2; clone_size: NA; j_call: TRBJ2-5; cdr3_nt: TGCGCCAGCAGTGAGACATACGGACCACTAGCGGGGGCCCTGTCGACCCAGTACTTC; cdr3_aa: CASSETYGPLAGALSTQYF
v_call: TRBV7-3; d_call: NA; clone_size: NA; j_call: TRBJ2-2; cdr3_nt: TGTGCCAGCAGGGGAGCGAGTAACACCGGGGAGCTGTTTTTT; cdr3_aa: CASRGASNTGELFF
v_call: TRBV18; d_call: TRBD2; clone_size: NA; j_call: TRBJ2-2; cdr3_nt: TGTGCCAGCTCACCACCCCGGGAGGGCCCGAACACCGGGGAGCTGTTTTTT; cdr3_aa: CASSPPREGPNTGELFF
v_call: TRBV10-3; d_call: TRBD1; clone_size: NA; j_call: TRBJ1-1; cdr3_nt: TGTGCCATCAGTGAGTCGTCCCGGGACAGGGGGAACACTGAAGCTTTCTTT; cdr3_aa: CAISESSRDRGNTEAFF
v_call: TRBV29-1; d_call: NA; clone_size: NA; j_call: TRBJ1-1; cdr3_nt: TGCAGCGTTGGAGGGCAGAACACTGAAGCTTTCTTT; cdr3_aa: CSVGGQNTEAFF
v_call: TRBV5-6; d_call: NA; clone_size: NA; j_call: TRBJ2-5; cdr3_nt: TGTGCCAGCAGCGTCTGGGGCGGGGCCGAGACCCAGTACTTC; cdr3_aa: CASSVWGGAETQYF
v_call: TRBV9; d_call: NA; clone_size: NA; j_call: TRBJ1-2; cdr3_nt: TGTGCCAGCAGCGTAGCTTCCGGACAGCCGAATAACTATGGCTACACCTTC; cdr3_aa: CASSVASGQPNNYGYTF
v_call: TRBV28; d_call: TRBD2; clone_size: once; j_call: TRBJ2-2; cdr3_nt: TGTGCCAGCAGTGCCCGTCTGGGCGGGGGGGCCACCGGGGAGCTGCTTTTT; cdr3_aa: CASSARLGGGATGELLF
v_call: TRBV6-5; d_call: NA; clone_size: NA; j_call: TRBJ2-3; cdr3_nt: TGTGCCAGCTCCCGACTAGACACAGATACGCAGTATTTT; cdr3_aa: CASSRLDTDTQYF
v_call: TRBV19; d_call: TRBD2; clone_size: NA; j_call: TRBJ2-1; cdr3_nt: TGTGCCAGTAGCGCCCAACTAGCGGGGGGGCCCAATGAGCAGTTCTTC; cdr3_aa: CASSAQLAGGPNEQFF
v_call: TRBV7-9; d_call: NA; clone_size: NA; j_call: TRBJ1-2; cdr3_nt: TGTGCCAGCAGCCCGAGATTTCCTAACTATGGCTACACCTTC; cdr3_aa: CASSPRFPNYGYTF
v_call: TRBV6-1; d_call: NA; clone_size: NA; j_call: TRBJ1-3; cdr3_nt: TGTGCCAGCATGAGGACAAGGGGAAACACCATATATTTT; cdr3_aa: CASMRTRGNTIYF
v_call: TRBV11-2; d_call: NA; clone_size: NA; j_call: TRBJ2-5; cdr3_nt: TGTGCCAGCAGCTTAGTTTCTGGGGCAGAGACCCAGTACTTC; cdr3_aa: CASSLVSGAETQYF
v_call: TRBV7-3; d_call: NA; clone_size: few; j_call: TRBJ1-5; cdr3_nt: TGTGCCAGCAGCTTATGGGAGGGTCAGCCCCAGCATTTT; cdr3_aa: CASSLWEGQPQHF
v_call: TRBV5-8; d_call: NA; clone_size: NA; j_call: TRBJ1-2; cdr3_nt: TGTGCCAGCAGCTTGGGTCGGTTGAACTATGGCTACACCTTC; cdr3_aa: CASSLGRLNYGYTF
v_call: TRBV19; d_call: NA; clone_size: NA; j_call: TRBJ1-5; cdr3_nt: TGTGCCAGTATGTTGACGAGGAGGGGCGATCAGCCCCAGCATTTT; cdr3_aa: CASMLTRRGDQPQHF
v_call: TRBV5-1; d_call: NA; clone_size: NA; j_call: TRBJ1-4; cdr3_nt: TGCGCCAGCAGCTCCCAGGGACTGCAGGAAAAACTGTTTTTT; cdr3_aa: CASSSQGLQEKLFF
v_call: TRBV27; d_call: NA; clone_size: NA; j_call: TRBJ2-7; cdr3_nt: TGTGCCAGCAGTTTATTCGGGGGGCCCAACTACGAGCAGTACTTC; cdr3_aa: CASSLFGGPNYEQYF
v_call: TRBV7-8; d_call: TRBD1; clone_size: NA; j_call: TRBJ2-3; cdr3_nt: TGTGCCAGCAGCTCTCAGACAGGGAGCACAGATACGCAGTATTTT; cdr3_aa: CASSSQTGSTDTQYF
v_call: TRBV19; d_call: NA; clone_size: NA; j_call: TRBJ2-5; cdr3_nt: TGTGCCAGTAATCAGGCCAGGCAAGAGACCCAGTACTTC; cdr3_aa: CASNQARQETQYF
v_call: TRBV7-9; d_call: NA; clone_size: NA; j_call: TRBJ2-3; cdr3_nt: TGTGCCAGCAGCTCCAGGGTTTTCGGGGATACGCAGTATTTT; cdr3_aa: CASSSRVFGDTQYF
v_call: TRBV7-6; d_call: NA; clone_size: once; j_call: TRBJ1-2; cdr3_nt: TGTGCCAGCAGCCTAGGCGCCGCTAACTATGGCTACACCTTC; cdr3_aa: CASSLGAANYGYTF
v_call: TRBV28; d_call: TRBD1; clone_size: few; j_call: TRBJ1-5; cdr3_nt: TGTGCCAGCAGTTTGCTTGGACAGGGAGGTCAGCCCCAGCATTTT; cdr3_aa: CASSLLGQGGQPQHF
v_call: TRBV28; d_call: TRBD1; clone_size: once; j_call: TRBJ1-2; cdr3_nt: TGTGCCAGCAGTACGACCGGGACAGGGGGCTTCTATGGCTACACCTTC; cdr3_aa: CASSTTGTGGFYGYTF
v_call: TRBV5-1; d_call: TRBD1; clone_size: few; j_call: TRBJ1-1; cdr3_nt: TGCGCCAGCAGCGAGGGGGCCAACACTGAAGCTTTCTTT; cdr3_aa: CASSEGANTEAFF
v_call: TRBV7-8; d_call: NA; clone_size: NA; j_call: TRBJ1-2; cdr3_nt: TGTGCCAGCAGCCCCAGGTGGGCCACGGATGGCTACACCTTC; cdr3_aa: CASSPRWATDGYTF
v_call: TRBV18; d_call: TRBD1; clone_size: NA; j_call: TRBJ1-5; cdr3_nt: TGTGCCAGCTCACCGGGACAGTTAGAAAATCAGCCCCAGCATTTT; cdr3_aa: CASSPGQLENQPQHF
v_call: TRBV9; d_call: TRBD2; clone_size: NA; j_call: TRBJ2-2; cdr3_nt: TGTGCCAGCAGCGTCCAGGTCGGGGGAGGGCCTTTTAGAACCGGGGAGCTGTTTTTT; cdr3_aa: CASSVQVGGGPFRTGELFF
v_call: TRBV27; d_call: TRBD1; clone_size: NA; j_call: TRBJ1-1; cdr3_nt: TGTGCCAGCAGTTCCTATCGACAGGGGGTGAACACTGAAGCTTTCTTT; cdr3_aa: CASSSYRQGVNTEAFF
v_call: TRBV2; d_call: NA; clone_size: NA; j_call: TRBJ1-5; cdr3_nt: TGTGCCAGCAGAGGTACAGACCTCCAGCCCCAGCATTTT; cdr3_aa: CASRGTDLQPQHF
v_call: TRBV4-3; d_call: TRBD2; clone_size: NA; j_call: TRBJ2-1; cdr3_nt: TGCGCCAGCAGCCAAGAGCTAGCGGTCTACAATGAGCAGTTCTTC; cdr3_aa: CASSQELAVYNEQFF
v_call: TRBV6-5; d_call: TRBD1; clone_size: NA; j_call: TRBJ2-1; cdr3_nt: TGTGCCAGCAGTTATACCTCGGGACAGGTTTACAATGAGCAGTTCTTC; cdr3_aa: CASSYTSGQVYNEQFF
v_call: TRBV7-2; d_call: NA; clone_size: NA; j_call: TRBJ2-5; cdr3_nt: TGTGCCAGCAGCTTAGATTCGTGGACCCAGTACTTC; cdr3_aa: CASSLDSWTQYF
v_call: TRBV5-5; d_call: NA; clone_size: NA; j_call: TRBJ1-4; cdr3_nt: TGTGCCAGCACCCCACACGGGACTCAGGTCATGGAAAAACTGTTTTTT; cdr3_aa: CASTPHGTQVMEKLFF
v_call: TRBV7-2; d_call: NA; clone_size: NA; j_call: TRBJ2-7; cdr3_nt: TGTGCCAGCAGCCTTGAGGCGGGCAAGTACGAGCAGTACTTC; cdr3_aa: CASSLEAGKYEQYF
v_call: TRBV30; d_call: NA; clone_size: once; j_call: TRBJ1-6; cdr3_nt: TGTGCCTGGAGGTACCGACAGTACTCCTATAATTCACCCCTCCACTTT; cdr3_aa: CAWRYRQYSYNSPLHF
v_call: TRBV20-1; d_call: NA; clone_size: NA; j_call: TRBJ1-2; cdr3_nt: TGCAGTGCCAGGATAGGTGGCTACACCTTC; cdr3_aa: CSARIGGYTF
v_call: TRBV7-9; d_call: TRBD2; clone_size: NA; j_call: TRBJ2-1; cdr3_nt: TGTGCCAGCAGCTTAGGGGGGAGCGGGAGTCTGTTCTTC; cdr3_aa: CASSLGGSGSLFF
v_call: TRBV7-2; d_call: TRBD1; clone_size: NA; j_call: TRBJ2-5; cdr3_nt: TGTGCCAGCAGCTTAGGGGCAGGGGGCGTATGGGAGACCCAGTACTTC; cdr3_aa: CASSLGAGGVWETQYF
v_call: TRBV30; d_call: TRBD2; clone_size: once; j_call: TRBJ2-1; cdr3_nt: TGTGCCTGGAGGCGGGGGGACCGGGGCAATGAGCAGTTCTTC; cdr3_aa: CAWRRGDRGNEQFF
v_call: TRBV5-1; d_call: TRBD1; clone_size: NA; j_call: TRBJ1-4; cdr3_nt: TGCGCCAGCCGGGACAGGGCGGATGAAAAACTGTTTTTT; cdr3_aa: CASRDRADEKLFF